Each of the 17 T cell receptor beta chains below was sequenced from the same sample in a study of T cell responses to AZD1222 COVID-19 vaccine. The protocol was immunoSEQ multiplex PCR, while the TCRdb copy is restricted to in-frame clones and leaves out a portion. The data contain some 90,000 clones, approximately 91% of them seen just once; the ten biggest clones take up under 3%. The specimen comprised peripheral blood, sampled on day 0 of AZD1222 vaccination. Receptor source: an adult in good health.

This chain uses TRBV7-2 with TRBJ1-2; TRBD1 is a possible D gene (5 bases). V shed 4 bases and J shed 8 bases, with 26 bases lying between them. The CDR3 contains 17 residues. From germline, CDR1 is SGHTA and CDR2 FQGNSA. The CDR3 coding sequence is TGTGCCAGCAGCTCCGGGCCGACGGGGGTGGTAGATCGGGGCTACACCTTC. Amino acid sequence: CASSSGPTGVVDRGYTF.

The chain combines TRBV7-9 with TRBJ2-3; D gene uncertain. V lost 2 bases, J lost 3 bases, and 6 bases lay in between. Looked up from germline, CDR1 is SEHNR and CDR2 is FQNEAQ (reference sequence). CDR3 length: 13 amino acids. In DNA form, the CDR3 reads TGTGCCAGCAGCTTAACGCCTACAGATACGCAGTATTTT. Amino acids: CASSLTPTDTQYF.

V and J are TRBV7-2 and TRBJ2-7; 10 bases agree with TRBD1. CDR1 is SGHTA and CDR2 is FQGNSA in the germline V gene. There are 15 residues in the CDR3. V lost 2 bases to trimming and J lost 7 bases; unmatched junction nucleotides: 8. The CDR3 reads CASSLFGTGAGEQYF. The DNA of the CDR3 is TGTGCCAGCAGCTTATTTGGGACAGGGGCCGGAGAGCAGTACTTC.

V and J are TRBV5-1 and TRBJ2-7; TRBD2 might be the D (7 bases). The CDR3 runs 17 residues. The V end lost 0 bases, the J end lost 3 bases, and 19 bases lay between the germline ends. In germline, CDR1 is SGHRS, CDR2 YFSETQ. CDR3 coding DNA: TGCGCCAGCAGCTTGGTACTCGGGGGGCAAGTCCACTACGAGCAGTACTTC. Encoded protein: CASSLVLGGQVHYEQYF.

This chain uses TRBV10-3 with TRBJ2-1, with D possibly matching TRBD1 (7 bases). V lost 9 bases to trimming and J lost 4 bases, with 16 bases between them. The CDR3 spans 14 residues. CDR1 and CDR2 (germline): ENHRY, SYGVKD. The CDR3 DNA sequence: TGTGCCATTACAGACAGGGAGGAATACAATGAGCAGTTCTTC. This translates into CAITDREEYNEQFF.

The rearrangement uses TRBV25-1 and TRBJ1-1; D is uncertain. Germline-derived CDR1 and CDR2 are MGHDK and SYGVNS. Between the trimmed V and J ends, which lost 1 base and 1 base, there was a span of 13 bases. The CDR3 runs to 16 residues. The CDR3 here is CASSESRVGGNTEAFF. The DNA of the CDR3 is TGTGCCAGCAGTGAATCTCGGGTTGGAGGGAACACTGAAGCTTTCTTT.

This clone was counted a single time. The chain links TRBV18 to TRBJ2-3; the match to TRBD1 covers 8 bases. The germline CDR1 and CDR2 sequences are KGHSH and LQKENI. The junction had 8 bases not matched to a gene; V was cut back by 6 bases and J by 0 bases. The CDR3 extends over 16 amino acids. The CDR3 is CASSSRTGISTDTQYF. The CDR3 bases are TGTGCCAGCTCTTCTAGGACAGGGATTAGCACAGATACGCAGTATTTT.

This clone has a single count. DNA of the CDR3: TGTGCCATCAGTGAGTCTGGCCAGACGAATTCACCCCTCCACTTT. Protein sequence: CAISESGQTNSPLHF. This chain joins TRBV10-3 and TRBJ1-6; D remains ambiguous. V dropped 0 bases and J dropped 7 bases, with 10 bases sitting between them. Germline V gene data show CDR1 as ENHRY and CDR2 as SYGVKD. The CDR3 has 15 residues.

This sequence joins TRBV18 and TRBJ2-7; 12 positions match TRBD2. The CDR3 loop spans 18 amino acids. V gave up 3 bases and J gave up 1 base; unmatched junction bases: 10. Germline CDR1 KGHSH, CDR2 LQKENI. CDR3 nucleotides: TGTGCCAGCTCACCTACTAGCGGGGGGCTCCTACTTTCCTACGAGCAGTACTTC. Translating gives CASSPTSGGLLLSYEQYF.

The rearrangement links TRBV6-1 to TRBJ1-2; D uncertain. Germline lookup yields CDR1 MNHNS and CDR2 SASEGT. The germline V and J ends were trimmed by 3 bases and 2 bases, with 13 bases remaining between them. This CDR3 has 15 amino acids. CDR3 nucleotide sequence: TGTGCCAGCAGTGACCTATTACACGGGAACTATGGCTACACCTTC. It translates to CASSDLLHGNYGYTF.

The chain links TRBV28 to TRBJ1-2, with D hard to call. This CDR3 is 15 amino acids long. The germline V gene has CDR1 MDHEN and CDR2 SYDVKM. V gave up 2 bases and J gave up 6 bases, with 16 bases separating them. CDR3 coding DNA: TGTGCCAGCAGTTTACCCCAAGGGATCGGGGATGGCTACACCTTC. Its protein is CASSLPQGIGDGYTF.

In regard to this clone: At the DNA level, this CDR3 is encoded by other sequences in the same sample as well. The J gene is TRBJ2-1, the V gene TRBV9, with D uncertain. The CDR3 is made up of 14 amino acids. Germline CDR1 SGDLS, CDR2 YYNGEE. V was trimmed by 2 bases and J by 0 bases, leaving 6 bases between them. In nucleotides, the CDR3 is TGTGCCAGCAGCGTTGCGAGCTCCTACAATGAGCAGTTCTTC. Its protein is CASSVASSYNEQFF.

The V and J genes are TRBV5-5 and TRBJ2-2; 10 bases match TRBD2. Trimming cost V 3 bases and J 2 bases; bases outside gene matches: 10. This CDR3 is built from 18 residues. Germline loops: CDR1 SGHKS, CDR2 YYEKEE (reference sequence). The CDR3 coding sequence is TGTGCCAGCAGCTGGTCCTCACTAGCGGGAATCAACACCGGGGAGCTGTTTTTT. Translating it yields CASSWSSLAGINTGELFF. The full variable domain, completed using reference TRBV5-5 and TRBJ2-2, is DAGVTQSPTHLIKTRGQQVTLRCSPISGHKSVSWYQQVLGQGPQFIFQYYEKEERGRGNFPDRFSARQFPNYSSELNVNALLLGDSALYLCASSWSSLAGINTGELFFGEGSRLTVL.

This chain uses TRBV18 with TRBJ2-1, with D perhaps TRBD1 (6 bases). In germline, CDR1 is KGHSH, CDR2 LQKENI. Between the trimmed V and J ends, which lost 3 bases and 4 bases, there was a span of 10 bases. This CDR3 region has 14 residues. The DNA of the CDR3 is TGTGCCAGCTCACCGTCGGACAGTTACAATGAGCAGTTCTTC. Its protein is CASSPSDSYNEQFF.

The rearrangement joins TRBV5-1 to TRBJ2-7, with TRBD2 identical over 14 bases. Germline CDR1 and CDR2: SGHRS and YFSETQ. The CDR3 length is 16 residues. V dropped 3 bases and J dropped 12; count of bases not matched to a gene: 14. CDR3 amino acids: CASSSTTGTSGRSTYF. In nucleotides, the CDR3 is TGCGCCAGCAGCTCCACCACCGGGACTAGCGGGAGAAGTACGTACTTC.

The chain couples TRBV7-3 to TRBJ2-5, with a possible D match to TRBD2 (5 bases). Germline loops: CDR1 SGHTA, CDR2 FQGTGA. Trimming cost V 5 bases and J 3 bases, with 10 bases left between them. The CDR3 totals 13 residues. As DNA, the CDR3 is TGTGCCAGCAGCCCCGGGATAAAAGAGACCCAGTACTTC. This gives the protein CASSPGIKETQYF.

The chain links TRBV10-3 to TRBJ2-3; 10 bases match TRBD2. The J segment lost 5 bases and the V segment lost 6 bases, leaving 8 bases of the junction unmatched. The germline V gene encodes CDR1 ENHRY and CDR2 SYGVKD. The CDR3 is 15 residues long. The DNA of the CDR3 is TGTGCCATCAGCTACTCTAGCGGGAGTGAAGATACGCAGTATTTT. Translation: CAISYSSGSEDTQYF.